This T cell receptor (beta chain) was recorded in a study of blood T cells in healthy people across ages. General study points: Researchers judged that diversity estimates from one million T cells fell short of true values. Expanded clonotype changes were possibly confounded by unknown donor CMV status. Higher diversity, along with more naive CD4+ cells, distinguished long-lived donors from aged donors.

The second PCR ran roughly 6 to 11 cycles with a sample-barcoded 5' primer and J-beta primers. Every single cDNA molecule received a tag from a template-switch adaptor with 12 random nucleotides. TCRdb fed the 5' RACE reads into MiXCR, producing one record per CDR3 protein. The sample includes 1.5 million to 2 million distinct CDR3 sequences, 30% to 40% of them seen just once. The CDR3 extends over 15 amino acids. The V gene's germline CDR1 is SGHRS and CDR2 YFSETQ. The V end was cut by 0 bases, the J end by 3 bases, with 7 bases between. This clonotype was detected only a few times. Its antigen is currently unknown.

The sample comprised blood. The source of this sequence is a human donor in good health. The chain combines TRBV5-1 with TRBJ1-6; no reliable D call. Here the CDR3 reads CASSLEVNYNSPLHF. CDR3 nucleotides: TGCGCCAGCAGCTTGGAAGTGAACTATAATTCACCCCTCCACTTT.